Below, 9 T cell receptor beta chains from the same sample are listed, as sequenced in a study of identical twins. TCRdb reanalysed the 5' RACE reads using MiXCR and keeps one entry per CDR3 protein. Of 300,000 or so distinct CDR3 sequences listed, more than 8% were seen once; the top ten hold under 7.5%. The same sample was also used in a study of yellow fever vaccine responses in identical twins.

What was sequenced was CD8+ T cells sorted from blood. The receptors derive from a woman between 18 and 29 years old in good health.

The chain has TRBV7-3 and TRBJ2-5, with 8 nucleotides matching TRBD2. Looked up from germline, CDR1 is SGHTA and CDR2 is FQGTGA. Trimming removed 5 bases from V and 5 bases from J; junction bases left unmatched: 10. The CDR3 contains 15 residues. This chain's CDR3 is CASSASGGVRETQYF. The CDR3 DNA reads TGTGCCAGCAGCGCCTCCGGGGGGGTCAGGGAGACCCAGTACTTC.

In its sample, this clonotype was seen a few times. The rearrangement uses TRBV7-9 and TRBJ2-7; tentatively, D is TRBD2 (5 bases). The V and J ends lost 0 bases and 5 bases respectively, with 11 bases between them. Germline assignment: CDR1 SEHNR and CDR2 FQNEAQ (reference sequence). The CDR3 spans 14 residues. The CDR3 DNA reads as TGTGCCAGCAGCTTAGCGTTCGGGAATGACGAGCAGTACTTC. This encodes CASSLAFGNDEQYF.

This clonotype was detected a few times. The V and J genes are TRBV20-1 and TRBJ1-1; tentatively, D is TRBD1 (6 bases). CDR1 DFQATT and CDR2 SNEGSKA come from the germline V gene (reference sequence). V gave up 0 bases and J gave up 1 base, with 12 bases separating them. The CDR3 covers 15 residues. CDR3 loop: CSARDLRGTNTEAFF. The CDR3 DNA reads as TGCAGTGCTAGAGACCTAAGGGGGACGAACACTGAAGCTTTCTTT.

At least ten counts were recorded for this clonotype. The chain couples TRBV20-1 to TRBJ2-1, with 9 bases fitting TRBD2. CDR1 and CDR2 (germline): DFQATT, SNEGSKA (reference sequence). V shed 0 bases and J 4 bases; nucleotides not matched to a gene: 1. CDR3 length equals 14 residues. The CDR3 sequence is CSARDLAGYNEQFF. For the CDR3, the DNA is TGCAGTGCTAGAGATCTAGCGGGGTACAATGAGCAGTTCTTC.

This clonotype was seen many times. This sequence joins TRBV5-6 and TRBJ2-3; the D is unclear. Germline CDR1 and CDR2: SGHDT and YYEEEE. V lost 4 bases to trimming and J lost 6 bases, with 15 bases between them. The CDR3 is 14 amino acids. The chain's CDR3 is CASSKTVPRDTQYF. CDR3 in DNA: TGTGCCAGCAGCAAGACGGTTCCCCGGGATACGCAGTATTTT.

Here the CDR3 DNA reads TGTGCCAGCAGTCCCTTAGGGCTGTCCGCCTACGAGCAGTACTTC. This encodes CASSPLGLSAYEQYF. V gene TRBV28 combines with J gene TRBJ2-7; D unclear. The CDR3 is 15 residues long. V gave up 5 bases and J gave up 2 bases, with 16 bases separating them. CDR1 and CDR2 (germline): MDHEN, SYDVKM.

V and J are TRBV6-2 or TRBV6-3 and TRBJ1-2, with 7 bases identical to TRBD1. Per germline, CDR1 MNHEY and CDR2 SVGEGT. V shed 5 bases and J 5 bases; nucleotides not matched to a gene: 11. This CDR3 is built from 15 residues. In nucleotides, the CDR3 is TGTGCCAGCAGTAACCCTCGAGGGGGCGGATATGGCTACACCTTC. Its translation is CASSNPRGGGYGYTF.

The gene calls are TRBV13 and TRBJ2-5; 12 bases agree with TRBD2. Germline V CDR1 and CDR2: PRHDT, FYEKMQ (reference sequence). The CDR3 sequence is 16 residues long. The J segment lost 5 bases and the V segment lost 2 bases, leaving 6 bases of the junction unmatched. The chain's CDR3 is CASSLRLAGASETQYF. The CDR3 DNA reads TGTGCCAGCAGCTTAAGACTAGCGGGAGCGTCGGAGACCCAGTACTTC.

This clonotype was seen a handful of times. J is TRBJ1-1 and V is TRBV6-4; the D is unclear. The germline gives CDR1 MRHNA, CDR2 SNTAGT. Trimming took 3 bases from V and 2 from J, leaving 7 bases between them. This CDR3 comprises 13 residues. The CDR3 bases are TGTGCCAGCAGTGAAGGCAGTAACACTGAAGCTTTCTTT. Amino acids: CASSEGSNTEAFF.